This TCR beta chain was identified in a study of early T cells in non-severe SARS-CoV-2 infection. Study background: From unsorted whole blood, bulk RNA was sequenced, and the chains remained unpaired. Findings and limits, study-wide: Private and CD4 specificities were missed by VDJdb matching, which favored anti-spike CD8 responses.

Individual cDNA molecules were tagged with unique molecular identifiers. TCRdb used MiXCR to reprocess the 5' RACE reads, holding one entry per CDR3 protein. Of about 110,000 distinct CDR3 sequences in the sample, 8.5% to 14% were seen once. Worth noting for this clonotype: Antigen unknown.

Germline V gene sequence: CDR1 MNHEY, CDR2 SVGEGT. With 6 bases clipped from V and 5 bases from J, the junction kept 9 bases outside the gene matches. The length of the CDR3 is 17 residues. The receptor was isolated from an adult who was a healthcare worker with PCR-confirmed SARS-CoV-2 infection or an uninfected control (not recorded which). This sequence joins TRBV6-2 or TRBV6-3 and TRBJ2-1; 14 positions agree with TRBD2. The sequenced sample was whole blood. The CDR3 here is CASSLWTSGRKHNEQFF. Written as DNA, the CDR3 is TGTGCCAGCAGCCTCTGGACTAGCGGGAGGAAACACAATGAGCAGTTCTTC.